This passage covers 19 T cell receptor beta chains from one sample sequenced in a study of cytomegalovirus exposure and HLA in healthy donors. Primers for the PCR totalled 60 Vbeta and 13 Jbeta. Only in-frame clones appear in the TCRdb table, and some are missing; sequencing was by immunoSEQ multiplex PCR. This table lists 70,000 to 100,000 clones. What was sequenced was PBMCs. The receptors were gathered from a girl aged 10 to 17 in good health and CMV-seropositive.

The chain recombines TRBV7-2 with TRBJ2-1; tentative D call: TRBD2 (7 bases). Germline assignment: CDR1 SGHTA and CDR2 FQGNSA. Deletions cut 1 base from V and 5 bases from J, with 15 bases between. The CDR3 contains 16 residues. This chain's CDR3 is CASSLGGGEGDNEQFF. The CDR3 region has the DNA TGTGCCAGCAGCTTAGGGGGGGGAGAGGGGGACAATGAGCAGTTCTTC.

The CDR3 bases are TGCGCCAGCAGCCAAGATCCCCGGAGCCCGAACACTGAAGCTTTCTTT. This encodes CASSQDPRSPNTEAFF. This chain uses TRBV4-3 with TRBJ1-1, with D hard to call. The germline CDR1 and CDR2 sequences are LGHNA and YSLEER. The CDR3 totals 16 residues. V was clipped by 0 bases and J by 1 base, with 12 bases between them.

The chain links TRBV6-1 to TRBJ1-6; 7 nucleotides line up with TRBD1. V shed 4 bases and J 9 bases; nucleotides not matched to a gene: 15. The CDR3 runs to 17 residues. Germline CDR1 reads MNHNS; CDR2 reads SASEGT. CDR3 sequence (DNA): TGTGCCAGCAGTGTCCGCTTGGGTGCAGGGGGTATTTCACCCCTCCACTTT. Translating gives CASSVRLGAGGISPLHF.

V is TRBV9 and J is TRBJ1-3; 8 bases line up with TRBD1. Per germline, CDR1 SGDLS and CDR2 YYNGEE. The CDR3 is made up of 15 amino acids. V lost 0 bases to trimming and J lost 4 bases; unmatched junction nucleotides: 3. This CDR3 reads CASSVGQGLGNTIYF. The CDR3 DNA is TGTGCCAGCAGCGTAGGACAGGGGCTGGGAAACACCATATATTTT.

The chain links TRBV28 to TRBJ2-5; no clear D. The V gene lost 2 bases and the J gene lost 2 bases, with 3 bases spanning the gap. Germline V lookup: CDR1 MDHEN, CDR2 SYDVKM. The CDR3 runs to 12 residues. The CDR3, as DNA: TGTGCCAGCAGTTTACCGCAAGAGACCCAGTACTTC. It translates to CASSLPQETQYF.

The chain joins TRBV4-2 to TRBJ2-5; 9 bases are a match to TRBD2. Germline loops: CDR1 LGHNA, CDR2 YNFKEQ. This CDR3 contains 16 residues. V was pared by 0 bases and J by 4 bases, with 6 bases of the junction left unmatched. CDR3 nucleotides: TGTGCCAGCAGCCAAGAAGTAGCGGGGGAAAGAGAGACCCAGTACTTC. Its protein is CASSQEVAGERETQYF.

The gene calls are TRBV27 and TRBJ1-3; a weak D match, TRBD1 (5 bases). Germline CDR1 is MNHEY and CDR2 is SMNVEV (reference sequence). CDR3 length: 14 residues. V was shortened by 5 bases and J by 4 bases, with 12 bases between the two germline ends. The CDR3 DNA is TGTGCCAGCAGTCTCACAGGAGAAGGAAACACCATATATTTT. Translating gives CASSLTGEGNTIYF.

CDR3 DNA sequence: TGTGCCAGCAGTTTATTACCCACAGGGCCATCCTATAATTCACCCCTCCACTTT. The encoded protein is CASSLLPTGPSYNSPLHF. The chain uses TRBV28 and TRBJ1-6; a possible D gene is TRBD1 (6 bases). Trimming stripped 1 base from V and 1 base from J, with 14 bases between. Germline assignment: CDR1 MDHEN and CDR2 SYDVKM. CDR3 length equals 18 residues. The whole variable domain, remainder taken from reference TRBV28 and TRBJ1-6, is DVKVTQSSRYLVKRTGEKVFLECVQDMDHENMFWYRQDPGLGLRLIYFSYDVKMKEKGDIPEGYSVSREKKERFSLILESASTNQTSMYLCASSLLPTGPSYNSPLHFGNGTRLTVT.

This sequence joins TRBV5-1 and TRBJ1-1; 8 bases fit TRBD1. The ends lost 4 bases at V and 0 bases at J; junction bases unmatched: 2. The CDR3 has 14 residues. In germline, CDR1 is SGHRS, CDR2 YFSETQ. The CDR3 reads CASSGTGMNTEAFF. The DNA for the CDR3 is TGCGCCAGCAGCGGGACAGGTATGAACACTGAAGCTTTCTTT.

CDR3 DNA sequence: TGTGCCAGCAGCTCCCCTATCCTGGACTACTCCTACGAGCAGTACTTC. Translating it yields CASSSPILDYSYEQYF. This rearrangement joins TRBV5-6 to TRBJ2-7, with a tentative D call TRBD2 (6 bases). Germline V gene sequence: CDR1 SGHDT, CDR2 YYEEEE. V shed 3 bases and J shed 0 bases, with 16 bases lying between them. This CDR3 has 16 amino acids.

The chain recombines TRBV4-3 with TRBJ2-1; no clear D. V lost 4 bases, J lost 0 bases, and 7 bases lay in between. Germline CDR1 is LGHNA and CDR2 is YSLEER. This CDR3 region has 14 residues. CDR3 loop: CASSPTSSYNEQFF. CDR3 nucleotide sequence: TGCGCCAGCAGCCCCACGAGCTCCTACAATGAGCAGTTCTTC.

About this clone itself: One end of the junction is discordant with germline, which a read error may explain. The chain combines TRBV10-3 with TRBJ1-2, with TRBD1 identical over 7 bases. Germline loops: CDR1 ENHRY, CDR2 SYGVKD. This CDR3 has 12 residues. CDR3 DNA sequence: TGTGCCATCAGTGAGTCCCCGGACAGGCCTGACTTC. Translating it yields CAISESPDRPDF.

The chain has TRBV15 and TRBJ2-1; D possibly corresponds to TRBD2 (6 bases). In germline, CDR1 is LNHNV, CDR2 YYDKDF (reference sequence). This CDR3 is 14 amino acids long. V was trimmed by 6 bases and J by 5 bases, leaving 14 bases between them. CDR3 amino acids: CATRSLGGDNEQFF. In nucleotides, the CDR3 is TGTGCCACCAGGAGCTTAGGAGGGGACAATGAGCAGTTCTTC.

J is TRBJ1-1 and V is TRBV28; the D gene is possibly TRBD1 (5 bases). Per the germline V gene, CDR1 is MDHEN and CDR2 is SYDVKM. The V gene lost 3 bases and the J gene lost 2 bases, with 19 bases spanning the gap. This CDR3 is built from 17 residues. CDR3 in DNA: TGTGCCAGCAGTTTCATTGGGCGTTCGGGGGGTAACACTGAAGCTTTCTTT. Translated: CASSFIGRSGGNTEAFF.

The J gene is TRBJ1-2, the V gene TRBV11-2; 7 bases line up with TRBD1. The CDR3 loop spans 13 amino acids. Trimming cost V 7 bases and J 3 bases; bases outside gene matches: 5. Germline V lookup: CDR1 SGHAT, CDR2 FQNNGV. CDR3 residues: CASTMGQHYGYTF. The DNA of the CDR3 is TGTGCCAGCACCATGGGACAGCACTATGGCTACACCTTC.

The CDR3 protein is CSVMDRDYGYTF. The CDR3 DNA reads TGCAGCGTTATGGACAGAGACTATGGCTACACCTTC. This chain connects TRBV29-1 to TRBJ1-2; maybe TRBD1 (6 bases). Trimming removed 5 bases at V and 3 bases at J, with 10 bases between. Germline V gene data show CDR1 as SQVTM and CDR2 as ANQGSEA. The CDR3 is 12 residues long.

The chain is built from TRBV6-5 and TRBJ2-3; D ambiguous. Trimming took off 5 bases at V and 6 bases at J, with 6 bases between the two ends. The germline V gene encodes CDR1 MNHEY and CDR2 SVGAGI. The CDR3 is 11 amino acids. CDR3 bases: TGTGCCAGCAGTACTGCGGATACGCAGTATTTT. Protein sequence: CASSTADTQYF.

The V call is TRBV10-3, the J call TRBJ2-1; a weak D match, TRBD1 (6 bases). Germline assignment: CDR1 ENHRY and CDR2 SYGVKD. Trimming shortened V by 6 bases and J by 5 bases, and 11 bases separated the two germline ends. The CDR3 is 13 residues long. The CDR3 is CAISDRSDNEQFF. CDR3 DNA sequence: TGTGCCATCAGCGACAGGTCCGACAATGAGCAGTTCTTC.

This chain uses TRBV6-5 with TRBJ2-1; 9 bases line up with TRBD2. There are 15 residues in the CDR3. Trimming cost V 2 bases and J 5 bases; bases outside gene matches: 4. In germline, CDR1 is MNHEY, CDR2 SVGAGI. Here the CDR3 reads CASSYLSGGDNEQFF. CDR3 DNA sequence: TGTGCCAGCAGTTACCTTAGCGGGGGTGACAATGAGCAGTTCTTC.